This passage covers 27 T cell receptor beta chains from one sample sequenced in a study of cytomegalovirus exposure and HLA in healthy donors. Sequencing was performed with immunoSEQ multiplex PCR; in TCRdb, only in-frame clones are kept and a portion is missing. The sample has more than 90,000 clones; 85% to 95% are singletons. Sequencing was carried out using PBMCs. These receptors originate from a woman in her twenties or thirties in good health and CMV-seropositive.

This rearrangement joins TRBV6-5 to TRBJ1-1; tentatively, D is TRBD1 (5 bases). The V gene's germline CDR1 is MNHEY and CDR2 SVGAGI. The CDR3 length is 15 residues. V dropped 5 bases and J dropped 1 base, with 14 bases sitting between them. This CDR3 reads CASSRRTLANTEAFF. The CDR3 DNA is TGTGCCAGCAGTCGTCGGACATTAGCGAACACTGAAGCTTTCTTT.

The genes are TRBV7-2 and TRBJ2-1; 12 bases map to TRBD1. Looked up from germline, CDR1 is SGHTA and CDR2 is FQGNSA. The CDR3 runs 15 residues. Trimming took 2 bases from V and 9 from J; bases not matched to a gene: 5. CDR3 sequence: CASSLFGTGGVEQFF. The CDR3 DNA follows: TGTGCCAGCAGCTTATTCGGGACAGGGGGCGTTGAGCAGTTCTTC.

This rearrangement joins TRBV7-3 to TRBJ2-7; 7 nucleotides align to TRBD1. J was trimmed by 4 bases and V by 3 bases; bases with no gene match: 6. The CDR3 consists of 14 residues. CDR1 is SGHTA, CDR2 FQGTGA, per germline. The CDR3 sequence: CASSLRGGAYEQYF. The CDR3 nucleotides read TGTGCCAGCAGCTTGCGAGGGGGCGCATACGAGCAGTACTTC. Based on the CDR3 plus reference TRBV7-3 and TRBJ2-7, the full variable domain is GAGVSQTPSNKVTEKGKYVELRCDPISGHTALYWYRQSLGQGPEFLIYFQGTGAADDSGLPNDRFFAVRPEGSVSTLKIQRTERGDSAVYLCASSLRGGAYEQYFGPGTRLTVT.

The genes are TRBV21-1 and TRBJ2-7; TRBD1, the D gene given by the table, was not confirmed from the DNA. TRBV21-1 is classified as a pseudogene. The CDR3 runs to 17 residues. The CDR3 region has the DNA TGTGCCAGCAGCCGGCAGGGTACCATGTACAGACCCTACGAGCAGTACTTC. It codes for CASSRQGTMYRPYEQYF.

The rearrangement links TRBV7-2 to TRBJ1-1; TRBD1 is a possible D gene (5 bases). Germline V gene data show CDR1 as SGHTA and CDR2 as FQGNSA. V gave up 5 bases and J gave up 5 bases, with 9 bases separating them. This CDR3 is 12 amino acids long. CDR3 DNA: TGTGCCAGCAGCCACGGGGGGACTGAAGCTTTCTTT. Residues: CASSHGGTEAFF.

The chain joins TRBV6-5 to TRBJ2-1; 11 bases line up with TRBD1. Trimming at V came to 6 bases and at J to 12 bases, leaving 4 bases not matched to a gene. The CDR3 has 12 amino acids. Germline CDR1 is MNHEY and CDR2 is SVGAGI. The CDR3 loop is CASRGQGAGQFF. CDR3 coding DNA: TGTGCCAGCAGAGGACAGGGGGCAGGGCAGTTCTTC.

The chain combines TRBV27 with TRBJ2-1; TRBD2 might be the D (5 bases). The V end was cut by 8 bases, the J end by 5 bases, with 16 bases between. The germline V gene has CDR1 MNHEY and CDR2 SMNVEV (reference sequence). The CDR3 is made up of 14 amino acids. CDR3 DNA sequence: TGTGCCAGCTATACCCTTAGCGAGCACAATGAGCAGTTCTTC. Translated, it gives CASYTLSEHNEQFF.

V gene TRBV5-4 combines with J gene TRBJ1-4; 8 positions match TRBD1. CDR1 and CDR2 (germline): SGHNT, YYREEE (reference sequence). V was clipped by 4 bases and J by 7 bases; unmatched bases: 6. The CDR3 has 14 amino acids. The CDR3: CASSVDRAAEKLFF. As DNA, the CDR3 is TGTGCCAGCAGCGTGGACAGGGCCGCTGAAAAACTGTTTTTT.

This clone is a singleton in its sample. This rearrangement joins TRBV6-6 to TRBJ2-2; TRBD2 might be the D (5 bases). With 6 bases removed from V and 2 bases from J, the gap between germline ends came to 10 bases. The CDR3 consists of 14 residues. CDR1 and CDR2 (germline): MNHNY, SVGAGI (reference sequence). CDR3 residues: CASRHRENTGELFF. CDR3 DNA: TGTGCCAGCAGACACCGGGAAAACACCGGGGAGCTGTTTTTT.

This clone occurred once. V is TRBV7-2 and J is TRBJ1-1, with 9 bases matching TRBD1. Unmatched junction bases numbered 6, after V lost 4 bases and J lost 6 bases. The germline CDR1 and CDR2 sequences are SGHTA and FQGNSA. The CDR3 loop spans 14 amino acids. The CDR3 bases are TGTGCCAGCAGCTCAACAGGGGGCGGCCCTGAAGCTTTCTTT. Protein product: CASSSTGGGPEAFF.

The chain has TRBV7-6 and TRBJ2-7; 10 nucleotides line up with TRBD2. V gave up 4 bases and J gave up 2 bases; unmatched junction bases: 5. The length of the CDR3 is 15 residues. The germline CDR1 and CDR2 sequences are SGHVS and FNYEAQ. DNA for the CDR3: TGTGCCAGCAGCTCCGTAGCGGGAGGCACCTACGAGCAGTACTTC. This codes for CASSSVAGGTYEQYF.

The chain is built from TRBV15 and TRBJ2-1; D is possibly TRBD2 (5 bases). This CDR3 region has 15 residues. Germline CDR1 and CDR2: LNHNV and YYDKDF (reference sequence). V lost 1 base to trimming and J lost 3 bases, with 10 bases between them. CDR3 DNA sequence: TGTGCCACCAGCAGAGGGAGCGGTGTCTACAATGAGCAGTTCTTC. Its translation is CATSRGSGVYNEQFF.

DNA for the CDR3: TGCGCCAGCAGCCAAGGTCTACAAGGGGCTTACGAGCAGTACTTC. It codes for CASSQGLQGAYEQYF. V gene TRBV4-3 combines with J gene TRBJ2-7, with a weak D call TRBD1 (5 bases). This CDR3 region has 15 residues. Germline V gene lookup returns CDR1 LGHNA and CDR2 YSLEER. V dropped 1 base and J dropped 4 bases, with 14 bases sitting between them.

This chain joins TRBV10-3 and TRBJ2-7; 7 positions match TRBD1. This CDR3 region has 16 residues. With V trimmed by 0 bases and J by 2 bases, 7 bases remained unmatched. Germline-derived CDR1 and CDR2 are ENHRY and SYGVKD. The DNA for the CDR3 is TGTGCCATCAGTGAGTCGTTCGGGGACAGCCCCTACGAGCAGTACTTC. It encodes CAISESFGDSPYEQYF.

The V and J genes are TRBV6-5 and TRBJ1-2; 7 bases agree with TRBD1. Per germline, CDR1 MNHEY and CDR2 SVGAGI. The J segment lost 0 bases and the V segment lost 6 bases, leaving 7 bases of the junction unmatched. The CDR3 is 15 amino acids. CDR3 amino acids: CASRQGSRANYGYTF. CDR3 in DNA: TGTGCCAGCAGACAGGGGTCTCGAGCTAACTATGGCTACACCTTC.

The rearrangement uses TRBV19 and TRBJ2-1; 10 bases are a match to TRBD2. Germline V lookup: CDR1 LNHDA, CDR2 SQIVND (reference sequence). The CDR3 is 14 residues long. V lost 8 bases to trimming and J lost 9 bases; unmatched junction nucleotides: 10. CDR3: CASATGTSAGEQFF. Here the CDR3 DNA reads TGTGCCAGTGCCACCGGGACTAGCGCTGGTGAGCAGTTCTTC.

The chain links TRBV28 to TRBJ2-1; 9 bases agree with TRBD2. The V gene end was trimmed by 6 bases and the J gene end by 4 bases; junction bases not matched to a gene: 10. Germline V lookup: CDR1 MDHEN, CDR2 SYDVKM. The CDR3 spans 16 residues. The CDR3 DNA sequence: TGTGCCAGCAGCCTCCCGATGGCGGGAGGGTACAATGAGCAGTTCTTC. This gives the protein CASSLPMAGGYNEQFF.

In DNA form, the CDR3 reads TGTGCCGCAGGGGCAGGGGCTACCTACGAGCAGTACTTC. It encodes CAAGAGATYEQYF. The chain couples TRBV6-5 to TRBJ2-7; maybe TRBD1 (6 bases). Germline V gene data show CDR1 as MNHEY and CDR2 as SVGAGI. CDR3 size: 13 residues. Trimming left V 11 bases short and J 2 bases short, with 16 bases between.

This chain links TRBV5-6 with TRBJ1-1; D is perhaps TRBD1 (5 bases). Germline CDR1 and CDR2: SGHDT and YYEEEE. The CDR3 extends over 15 amino acids. V gave up 3 bases and J gave up 3 bases, with 15 bases separating them. In nucleotides, the CDR3 is TGTGCCAGCAGCTGGGGAGGGGAGATTTACACTGAAGCTTTCTTT. This sequence encodes CASSWGGEIYTEAFF.

This clone showed up just once. The chain has TRBV28 and TRBJ1-1; possible D gene TRBD1, 5 bases. V gave up 8 bases and J gave up 3 bases, with 16 bases separating them. CDR3 length: 14 residues. CDR1 MDHEN and CDR2 SYDVKM come from the germline V gene. Here the CDR3 DNA reads TGTGCCAGCGGACACAATAGGGGCTACACTGAAGCTTTCTTT. Encoded protein: CASGHNRGYTEAFF.

This chain uses TRBV11-2 with TRBJ2-7, with 12 bases fitting TRBD1. After removal of 4 bases from V and 5 bases from J, the junction contained 6 bases not matched to a gene. Per the germline V gene, CDR1 is SGHAT and CDR2 is FQNNGV. The CDR3 sequence is 15 residues long. DNA of the CDR3: TGTGCCAGCAGCTGGGGACAGGGGGCGCGGAACGAGCAGTACTTC. Translating gives CASSWGQGARNEQYF.

The chain has TRBV2 and TRBJ2-3; TRBD2 matches at 7 bases. Losses at the gene ends were 6 bases for V and 6 bases for J; bases not matched to a gene: 18. CDR1 and CDR2 from the germline V gene are SNHLY and FYNNEI. The CDR3 extends over 17 amino acids. This chain's CDR3 is CASREQSGASPWDTQYF. CDR3 bases: TGTGCCAGCAGAGAGCAAAGCGGGGCTAGTCCATGGGATACGCAGTATTTT.

The gene calls are TRBV28 and TRBJ2-1; D is perhaps TRBD2 (6 bases). The V gene lost 1 base and the J gene lost 6 bases, with 7 bases spanning the gap. From germline, CDR1 is MDHEN and CDR2 SYDVKM. This CDR3 has 13 residues. DNA for the CDR3: TGTGCCAGCAGTTTATCGGAGGGCAATGAGCAGTTCTTC. Translating it yields CASSLSEGNEQFF. Full variable domain (remainder filled in from reference TRBV28 and TRBJ2-1): DVKVTQSSRYLVKRTGEKVFLECVQDMDHENMFWYRQDPGLGLRLIYFSYDVKMKEKGDIPEGYSVSREKKERFSLILESASTNQTSMYLCASSLSEGNEQFFGPGTRLTVL.

The chain uses TRBV28 and TRBJ2-7; 7 bases match TRBD1. Per the germline V gene, CDR1 is MDHEN and CDR2 is SYDVKM. The V and J ends lost 2 bases and 4 bases, in that order; junction bases with no gene match: 5. The CDR3 extends over 14 amino acids. CDR3 nucleotide sequence: TGTGCCAGCAGTTTAGGGGCAGGGGGATACGAGCAGTACTTC. This gives the protein CASSLGAGGYEQYF.

The rearrangement links TRBV5-4 to TRBJ2-7; D might be TRBD2 (6 bases). There are 14 residues in the CDR3. Trimming took 4 bases from V and 0 from J, leaving 11 bases between them. Germline CDR1 is SGHNT and CDR2 is YYREEE (reference sequence). CDR3 region: CASSPTSISYEQYF. CDR3 nucleotides: TGTGCCAGCAGCCCGACTAGTATCTCCTACGAGCAGTACTTC.

The chain has TRBV2 and TRBJ2-7; the match to TRBD1 covers 9 bases. The V segment lost 4 bases and the J segment 5 bases; nucleotides outside the gene matches: 6. The CDR3 spans 14 residues. CDR1 and CDR2 from the germline V gene are SNHLY and FYNNEI. The CDR3 region is CASSVGTGLHEQYF. As DNA, the CDR3 is TGTGCCAGCAGTGTCGGGACAGGGCTTCACGAGCAGTACTTC.

J is TRBJ2-7 and V is TRBV15, with a weak D call TRBD2 (6 bases). V was clipped by 3 bases and J by 2 bases, with 17 bases between them. From germline, CDR1 is LNHNV and CDR2 YYDKDF (reference sequence). The CDR3 extends over 16 amino acids. The CDR3 DNA reads as TGTGCCACCAGCAGCTTTAGCGGTGGGAACCCCTACGAGCAGTACTTC. Translating it yields CATSSFSGGNPYEQYF.